The sample holds many counts of the clone carrying this TCR beta chain. What it binds is not known. During its preparation, the TCRbeta library received unique molecular identifiers. Each CDR3 protein is one row after TCRdb ran MiXCR on the PCR reads. The sample holds 450,000 to 550,000 distinct CDR3 sequences; 11% are singletons and the top ten take around 13%. The CDR3 is made up of 15 amino acids. These data belong to a study of T-cell reconstitution after alpha-beta-depleted transplantation in children. Regarding the study as a whole: T-cell counts and diversity at one year post-transplant came mainly from newly produced T cells.

This TCR was recovered from a female patient aged 2-15 years who had a stem cell transplant for aplastic anemia, so the T cells may come from the graft donor. The source material was PBMCs, mostly from graft donor cells, sampled 180 days after TCRalphabeta/CD19-depleted stem cell transplant. The rearrangement joins TRBV21-1 to TRBJ2-2. TRBV21-1 has pseudogene status. CDR3 sequence: CASSKAERYTGELFF. CDR3 DNA sequence: TGTGCCAGCAGCAAAGCGGAAAGATACACCGGGGAGCTGTTTTTT.